The 32 T cell receptor beta chains listed next were all sequenced from one sample in a study of stem cell transplantation in POMP-related autoinflammatory disease. The repertoire was sequenced with immunoSEQ multiplex PCR; TCRdb's copy has only in-frame clones and lacks some. The sample records roughly 6,900 clones, under 85% being singletons. Source material: a CXCR5-defined cell subset from PBMCs. The receptors come from a human donor in good health.

This clone was observed once. The chain has TRBV28 and TRBJ1-3; tentatively, D is TRBD1 (5 bases). V was clipped by 1 base and J by 3 bases, with 16 bases between them. This CDR3 spans 17 amino acids. CDR1 is MDHEN, CDR2 SYDVKM, per germline. In nucleotides, the CDR3 is TGTGCCAGCAGTTTATCGGGGAGAGGGGTCGGTGGAAACACCATATATTTT. It yields the protein CASSLSGRGVGGNTIYF. Together with reference TRBV28 and TRBJ1-3, the CDR3 gives the full variable domain: DVKVTQSSRYLVKRTGEKVFLECVQDMDHENMFWYRQDPGLGLRLIYFSYDVKMKEKGDIPEGYSVSREKKERFSLILESASTNQTSMYLCASSLSGRGVGGNTIYFGEGSWLTVV.

V and J are TRBV4-2 and TRBJ2-3; 8 nucleotides agree with TRBD2. This CDR3 spans 17 amino acids. CDR1 LGHNA and CDR2 YNFKEQ come from the germline V gene. The junction had 8 bases not matched to a gene; V was cut back by 1 base and J by 2 bases. The CDR3 bases are TGTGCCAGCAGCCAAGTCGGTCGGGGGGGCCCCACAGATACGCAGTATTTT. Translation: CASSQVGRGGPTDTQYF.

The rearrangement links TRBV10-3 to TRBJ2-5; D assignment may be TRBD1 or TRBD2 (5 bases each). V was pared by 8 bases and J by 5 bases, with 21 bases between. From germline, CDR1 is ENHRY and CDR2 SYGVKD. The CDR3 totals 15 residues. In DNA, the CDR3 is TGTGCCATCCAAGAGGGGCTAGCTACGGGGGAGACCCAGTACTTC. Translation: CAIQEGLATGETQYF.

The J gene is TRBJ2-7, the V gene TRBV21-1; the DNA was not compared with TRBD1, the D call given in the table. TRBV21-1 is designated a pseudogene. This CDR3 has 15 amino acids. The CDR3: CARTRPGHLYYEQYF. For the CDR3, the DNA is TGTGCCAGAACCAGGCCGGGACACCTATACTACGAGCAGTACTTC.

The DNA for the CDR3 is TGTGCCAGCAGGCCGGAGGGCGGCACCGGGGAGCTGTTTTTT. Its protein product is CASRPEGGTGELFF. The V and J genes are TRBV5-6 and TRBJ2-2, with a weak D call TRBD2 (6 bases). Germline V CDR1 and CDR2: SGHDT, YYEEEE. V gave up 5 bases and J gave up 4 bases, with 12 bases separating them. The CDR3 is 14 residues long.

This chain connects TRBV7-3 to TRBJ2-3, with 8 bases lining up with TRBD2. Trimming at V came to 5 bases and at J to 1 base, leaving 5 bases not matched to a gene. The CDR3 contains 15 residues. Germline loops: CDR1 SGHTA, CDR2 FQGTGA. The CDR3 DNA reads as TGTGCCAGCAGCCCAACGGGGGGGCGCACAGATACGCAGTATTTT. Protein sequence: CASSPTGGRTDTQYF.

This rearrangement joins TRBV1 to TRBJ2-1; the table's TRBD2 call for D was not verified on the DNA. TRBV1 is a listed pseudogene. This CDR3 spans 16 amino acids. CDR3 loop: CTSSPLAGGLHNEQFF. DNA for the CDR3: TGCACCAGCAGCCCGTTAGCGGGGGGGCTACACAATGAGCAGTTCTTC.

This clone was seen more than once but under ten times. The genes are TRBV7-3 and TRBJ2-1; TRBD2 matches at 10 bases. CDR3 length: 15 amino acids. The V segment lost 3 bases and the J segment 2 bases; nucleotides outside the gene matches: 1. Germline V gene lookup returns CDR1 SGHTA and CDR2 FQGTGA. In DNA, the CDR3 is TGTGCCAGCAGCTTCACTAGCGGGGCCTACAATGAGCAGTTCTTC. Translated: CASSFTSGAYNEQFF.

Only one count was recorded for this clone. The chain employs TRBV10-3 and TRBJ2-7, with 9 bases identical to TRBD1. CDR1 and CDR2 from the germline V gene are ENHRY and SYGVKD. The CDR3 has 14 residues. J was trimmed by 0 bases and V by 10 bases; bases with no gene match: 7. The chain's CDR3 is CASEPGQGSYEQYF. The CDR3 DNA follows: TGTGCCAGCGAACCGGGACAGGGCTCCTACGAGCAGTACTTC.

V is TRBV9 and J is TRBJ2-5; tentatively, D is TRBD2 (6 bases). V was trimmed by 3 bases and J by 2 bases, leaving 14 bases between them. Germline lookup yields CDR1 SGDLS and CDR2 YYNGEE. This CDR3 has 15 residues. CDR3 bases: TGTGCCAGCAGCGCCCAAGGGCTAGCGCAAGAGACCCAGTACTTC. It translates to CASSAQGLAQETQYF. Drawing the rest from reference TRBV9 and TRBJ2-5, the complete variable domain is DSGVTQTPKHLITATGQRVTLRCSPRSGDLSVYWYQQSLDQGLQFLIQYYNGEERAKGNILERFSAQQFPDLHSELNLSSLELGDSALYFCASSAQGLAQETQYFGPGTRLLVL.

This chain uses TRBV2 with TRBJ2-7; tentatively, D is TRBD1 or TRBD2 (5 bases each). Germline lookup yields CDR1 SNHLY and CDR2 FYNNEI. Trimming pared 5 bases from V and 3 bases from J, leaving 11 bases between. The CDR3 length is 13 residues. This chain's CDR3 is CASSSWDDYEQYF. DNA of the CDR3: TGTGCCAGCAGTTCCTGGGACGACTACGAGCAGTACTTC.

The chain has TRBV7-3 and TRBJ1-1; D gene unclear. The CDR3 has 15 residues. Trimming took 5 bases from V and 4 from J, leaving 17 bases between them. Germline V gene sequence: CDR1 SGHTA, CDR2 FQGTGA. The CDR3 sequence: CASSPRPGYGTEAFF. CDR3 DNA sequence: TGTGCCAGCAGCCCCAGGCCGGGGTACGGCACTGAAGCTTTCTTT.

The V gene is TRBV10-1, the J gene TRBJ2-7; D gene ambiguous. The CDR3 totals 13 residues. Deletions cut 7 bases from V and 6 bases from J, with 16 bases between. The germline V gene has CDR1 WNHNN and CDR2 SYGVQD (reference sequence). CDR3 loop: CASKFVPRAEQYF. CDR3 in DNA: TGCGCCAGCAAGTTTGTCCCAAGGGCCGAGCAGTACTTC.

The CDR3 spells CAIGTSGSPYNEQFF. CDR3 coding DNA: TGTGCCATCGGGACTAGCGGGAGTCCCTACAATGAGCAGTTCTTC. The rearrangement uses TRBV2 and TRBJ2-1; TRBD2 aligns across 14 bases. The CDR3 covers 15 residues. Unmatched junction bases numbered 4, after V lost 10 bases and J lost 2 bases. The germline V gene encodes CDR1 SNHLY and CDR2 FYNNEI.

The chain combines TRBV6-1 with TRBJ1-6, with D unclear. This CDR3 region has 15 residues. The V end lost 5 bases, the J end lost 7 bases, and 15 bases lay between the germline ends. Germline V gives CDR1 MNHNS, CDR2 SASEGT. CDR3: CASSFCPQPNSPLHF. CDR3 in DNA: TGTGCCAGCAGTTTTTGCCCACAGCCCAATTCACCCCTCCACTTT.

This clone was detected only once. The chain employs TRBV6-1 and TRBJ1-2; D remains unclear. V lost 1 base and J lost 8, with 11 bases in between. CDR1 is MNHNS and CDR2 is SASEGT in the germline V gene. The CDR3 is 13 amino acids. CDR3 sequence reads: CASSEVGSGGYTF. The CDR3 DNA reads as TGTGCCAGCAGTGAAGTCGGGAGCGGGGGCTACACCTTC.

V usage is TRBV6-6 and J usage is TRBJ1-1; D is perhaps TRBD1 (6 bases). Germline-derived CDR1 and CDR2 are MNHNY and SVGAGI (reference sequence). The V gene lost 2 bases and the J gene lost 7 bases, with 11 bases spanning the gap. The CDR3 spans 13 residues. This chain's CDR3 is CASSYETGREAFF. CDR3 sequence (DNA): TGTGCCAGCAGTTACGAAACAGGGCGTGAAGCTTTCTTT.

The V call is TRBV15, the J call TRBJ2-3; 9 nucleotides match TRBD1. The ends lost 0 bases at V and 5 bases at J; junction bases unmatched: 9. Per germline, CDR1 LNHNV and CDR2 YYDKDF (reference sequence). This CDR3 has 17 amino acids. CDR3 protein: CATSRDDGGQGIDTQYF. The CDR3 bases are TGTGCCACCAGCAGAGATGATGGGGGACAGGGAATAGATACGCAGTATTTT. Full variable domain (remainder filled in from reference TRBV15 and TRBJ2-3): DAMVIQNPRYQVTQFGKPVTLSCSQTLNHNVMYWYQQKSSQAPKLLFHYYDKDFNNEADTPDNFQSRRPNTSFCFLDIRSPGLGDTAMYLCATSRDDGGQGIDTQYFGPGTRLTVL.

The rearrangement joins TRBV13 to TRBJ2-1, with D perhaps TRBD2 (6 bases). CDR3 length: 14 amino acids. Between the trimmed V and J ends, which lost 1 base and 12 bases, there was a span of 16 bases. Germline loops: CDR1 PRHDT, CDR2 FYEKMQ (reference sequence). DNA for the CDR3: TGTGCCAGCAGCTTAGCGGGGGTGTATATTGGGCAGTTCTTC. It yields the protein CASSLAGVYIGQFF.

The chain combines TRBV5-1 with TRBJ2-2; tentative D call: TRBD2 (6 bases). Between the trimmed V and J ends, which lost 0 bases and 4 bases, there was a span of 10 bases. This CDR3 region has 15 residues. Germline CDR1 SGHRS, CDR2 YFSETQ. CDR3 in amino acids: CASSLVAGSTGELFF. CDR3 DNA sequence: TGCGCCAGCAGCTTGGTGGCGGGGAGCACCGGGGAGCTGTTTTTT.

Worth noting for this clone: The junction and the germline gene differ at one end; a read error may be behind it. The chain links TRBV10-3 to TRBJ1-3; 10 bases fit TRBD1. The CDR3 is 15 residues long. Germline V gene sequence: CDR1 ENHRY, CDR2 SYGVKD. DNA for the CDR3: TGTGCCACCAGTCCCGGGACAGGGGCTGGAAACACCATATATTTT. It encodes CATSPGTGAGNTIYF.

The chain combines TRBV9 with TRBJ1-6, with D uncertain. Trimming left V 0 bases short and J 9 bases short, with 10 bases between. Germline-derived CDR1 and CDR2 are SGDLS and YYNGEE. This CDR3 comprises 14 residues. In DNA, the CDR3 is TGTGCCAGCAGCGTAGCTGAGGTCGGTTCACCCCTCCACTTT. This encodes CASSVAEVGSPLHF.

This clone was found once. J is TRBJ2-3 and V is TRBV18; 8 bases fit TRBD1. The CDR3 is 15 residues long. The junction had 9 bases not matched to a gene; V was cut back by 6 bases and J by 4 bases. Germline V gives CDR1 KGHSH, CDR2 LQKENI. The CDR3 loop reads CASSPEAGGADTQYF. Written as DNA, the CDR3 is TGTGCCAGCTCCCCCGAGGCAGGGGGCGCAGATACGCAGTATTTT. Based on the CDR3 plus reference TRBV18 and TRBJ2-3, the full variable domain is NAGVMQNPRHLVRRRGQEARLRCSPMKGHSHVYWYRQLPEEGLKFMVYLQKENIIDESGMPKERFSAEFPKEGPSILRIQQVVRGDSAAYFCASSPEAGGADTQYFGPGTRLTVL.

The rearrangement joins TRBV9 to TRBJ2-5, with TRBD2 as a possible D gene (7 bases). Per germline, CDR1 SGDLS and CDR2 YYNGEE. Trimming removed 7 bases from V and 4 bases from J, with 17 bases in between. CDR3 length: 14 residues. The CDR3 coding sequence is TGTGCCAGCTCGAGGGAGGGGGGGCGAGAGACCCAGTACTTC. This gives the protein CASSREGGRETQYF. The entire variable domain, with the rest obtained from reference TRBV9 and TRBJ2-5, is as follows: DSGVTQTPKHLITATGQRVTLRCSPRSGDLSVYWYQQSLDQGLQFLIQYYNGEERAKGNILERFSAQQFPDLHSELNLSSLELGDSALYFCASSREGGRETQYFGPGTRLLVL.

The rearrangement uses TRBV7-2 and TRBJ1-5; D unclear. The CDR3 runs 15 residues. Germline assignment: CDR1 SGHTA and CDR2 FQGNSA. The V gene lost 1 base and the J gene lost 2 bases, with 9 bases spanning the gap. The CDR3 DNA reads as TGTGCCAGCAGCTTAGAGGTCGCAGGCAATCAGCCCCAGCATTTT. Translating gives CASSLEVAGNQPQHF.

The chain links TRBV19 to TRBJ2-1; 9 nucleotides align to TRBD2. After removal of 6 bases from V and 1 base from J, the junction contained 7 bases not matched to a gene. The CDR3 runs 16 residues. The germline V gene encodes CDR1 LNHDA and CDR2 SQIVND (reference sequence). The CDR3 loop is CASSLSGGWSYNEQFF. CDR3 DNA sequence: TGTGCCAGTAGCCTTAGCGGGGGCTGGTCCTACAATGAGCAGTTCTTC.

The V and J genes are TRBV7-9 and TRBJ1-4, with 7 bases aligning to TRBD1. V lost 5 bases, J lost 0 bases, and 3 bases stayed unmatched. Per the germline V gene, CDR1 is SEHNR and CDR2 is FQNEAQ (reference sequence). The CDR3 runs 15 residues. This CDR3 is CASSPGTATNEKLFF. As DNA, the CDR3 is TGTGCCAGCAGCCCGGGGACAGCAACTAATGAAAAACTGTTTTTT. The full variable domain, rest sourced from reference TRBV7-9 and TRBJ1-4, is DTGVSQNPRHKITKRGQNVTFRCDPISEHNRLYWYRQTLGQGPEFLTYFQNEAQLEKSRLLSDRFSAERPKGSFSTLEIQRTEQGDSAMYLCASSPGTATNEKLFFGSGTQLSVL.

The chain links TRBV30 to TRBJ1-6; D call uncertain. The ends were cut back, 4 bases at V and 0 bases at J, with 4 bases in the middle. The germline gives CDR1 GTSNPN, CDR2 SVGIG (reference sequence). The CDR3 covers 13 residues. The CDR3 bases are TGTGCCTGGACAGGCTCCTATAATTCACCCCTCCACTTT. Translating it yields CAWTGSYNSPLHF.

The table lists this clone with a few counts. The chain joins TRBV4-3 to TRBJ1-5; TRBD1 is a possible D gene (6 bases). V lost 0 bases, J lost 1 base, and 10 bases lay in between. Germline loops: CDR1 LGHNA, CDR2 YSLEER. The CDR3 length is 16 residues. In nucleotides, the CDR3 is TGCGCCAGCAGCCAAGACTTTACAGGGAGCAATCAGCCCCAGCATTTT. Translating gives CASSQDFTGSNQPQHF.

This clone showed up just once. The chain is built from TRBV10-1 and TRBJ2-1; D possibly corresponds to TRBD1 (6 bases). The germline V gene encodes CDR1 WNHNN and CDR2 SYGVQD (reference sequence). The V and J ends lost 6 bases and 5 bases respectively, with 14 bases between them. The CDR3 is 14 amino acids. The chain's CDR3 is CASRLYNRDNEQFF. The CDR3 DNA follows: TGCGCCAGCAGATTATATAACAGGGACAATGAGCAGTTCTTC.

In this sample, this clone turned up a few times. The J gene is TRBJ1-6, the V gene TRBV19, with D perhaps TRBD1 (5 bases). The V and J ends lost 10 bases and 0 bases respectively, with 13 bases between them. From germline, CDR1 is LNHDA and CDR2 SQIVND (reference sequence). The CDR3 has 15 amino acids. The CDR3 loop reads CATRGGGSYNSPLHF. In nucleotides, the CDR3 is TGTGCCACCCGCGGGGGGGGCTCCTATAATTCACCCCTCCACTTT.

J is TRBJ1-5 and V is TRBV7-8; unclear D gene. The germline CDR1 and CDR2 sequences are SGHVS and FQNEAQ. Trimming removed 10 bases at V and 2 bases at J, with 12 bases between. This CDR3 is 13 amino acids long. In DNA form, the CDR3 reads TGTGCCACCCAATCGGGCGGCAATCAGCCCCAGCATTTT. It specifies CATQSGGNQPQHF. The full variable domain, rest sourced from reference TRBV7-8 and TRBJ1-5, is GAGVSQSPRYKVAKRGQDVALRCDPISGHVSLFWYQQALGQGPEFLTYFQNEAQLDKSGLPSDRFFAERPEGSVSTLKIQRTQQEDSAVYLCATQSGGNQPQHFGDGTRLSIL.